This T cell receptor (beta chain) was recorded in a study of regulatory T cells in long-lasting Graves disease. Researchers made TCR beta libraries by using iRepertoire HTBI primers and running Arm-PCR on CDR3 regions. TCRdb re-called the multiplex PCR reads through MiXCR, storing one row per CDR3 protein. The profile shows 360,000 or so distinct CDR3 sequences, 10% to 15% of them singletons. Documented time point: newly diagnosed GD, antithyroid drugs for less than 3 months. PBMC RNA served as the TCR library source. The CDR3 length is 15 residues. The germline V gene encodes CDR1 DFQATT and CDR2 SNEGSKA (reference sequence). The trim removed 1 base at V and 4 bases at J, leaving 2 bases unmatched. General study findings and limits: Persistent disease showed a preference for TRBV28, TRBJ1-2 and TRBJ2-5.

Worth noting for this clonotype: Its antigen remains unidentified.

The same specimen was also included in a second study, on T cells in Graves' hyperthyroidism and ophthalmopathy. That paper adds: HTBI primers were the set used in a first-round RT-PCR of the TCR CDR3.

This TCR came from a woman younger than 30 with Graves disease. This rearrangement joins TRBV20-1 to TRBJ2-1; TRBD2 matches 12 bases. The sample here was peripheral blood mononuclear cells (PBMCs), taken at new diagnosis, from a patient treated with antithyroid drugs. CDR3 loop: CSARGTSGNYNEQFF. The CDR3 DNA sequence: TGCAGTGCTAGAGGGACTAGCGGGAATTACAATGAGCAGTTCTTC.